These T cell receptor beta chains were read from a single sample in a study of cytomegalovirus exposure and HLA in healthy donors. The data were produced by immunoSEQ multiplex PCR, yet TCRdb's version contains in-frame clones alone and is incomplete. The table has over 200,000 clones, roughly 84% seen once; the top ten hold around 1.4%. The sample taken for sequencing was PBMCs. Source of these receptors: a human donor in good health. The CDR3 runs from the conserved cysteine through the conserved F or W. A D gene is named only where the DNA matches it firmly. The size field is filled for only some rows; it gives once, few, many or a size class.

clone size,J gene,D gene,V gene,CDR3 DNA,CDR3 protein
-,TRBJ2-7,TRBD2,TRBV28,TGTGCCAGCAGTATGCCAGGTGGAGCGGGAGGGCAAGAGCAGTACTTC,CASSMPGGAGGQEQYF
-,TRBJ2-2,TRBD2,TRBV19,TGTGCCAGTATTGGGAGCGGGAGGTTGGCCGGGGAGCTGTTTTTT,CASIGSGRLAGELFF
-,TRBJ2-3,-,TRBV11-3,TGTGCCAGCAGCTTGGGGCAGACTAGCACAGATACGCAGTATTTT,CASSLGQTSTDTQYF
-,TRBJ1-5,TRBD1,TRBV28,TGTGCCAGCAGCCTACTAGGACAGGGTCCTCAGCCCCAGCATTTT,CASSLLGQGPQPQHF
-,TRBJ1-2,TRBD1,TRBV28,TGTGCCAGCAGTTTAGACAGGGTAGATGGCTATGGCTACACCTTC,CASSLDRVDGYGYTF
-,TRBJ2-1,TRBD2,TRBV19,TGTGCCAGTAGTGGTCTGTGGGCGGGAGGAGAGTTCTTC,CASSGLWAGGEFF
-,TRBJ2-5,-,TRBV20-1,TGCAGTGCTAGCTGGACTGGCAATCAGTACTTC,CSASWTGNQYF
-,TRBJ1-1,-,TRBV27,TGTGCCAGCAGTTTTAGGAGTGAGAACACTGAAGCTTTCTTT,CASSFRSENTEAFF
-,TRBJ2-3,TRBD1,TRBV2,TGTGCCAGCAGCGGTGGACAGGCTTCCACAGATACGCAGTATTTT,CASSGGQASTDTQYF
-,TRBJ2-7,-,TRBV7-6,TGTGCCAGCAGCCCAAGGAGAGCCCTTTACTACGAGCAGTACTTC,CASSPRRALYYEQYF
-,TRBJ2-6,-,TRBV28,TGTGCCAGCAGCCTCACAGGGTCCGGGGCCAACGTCCTGACTTTC,CASSLTGSGANVLTF
-,TRBJ2-7,-,TRBV11-2,TGTGCCAGCAGCCGGAACGCTAGGGAGCAGTACTTC,CASSRNAREQYF
-,TRBJ2-7,-,TRBV21-1,TGTGCCAGCAGCACAGTTGACAGGACCTACGAGCAGTACTTC,CASSTVDRTYEQYF
-,TRBJ1-5,-,TRBV7-2,TGTGCCAGCAGCCCTCACAACCTCAATCAGCCCCAGCATTTT,CASSPHNLNQPQHF
-,TRBJ2-1,-,TRBV7-9,TGTTCCAGCAGCCAAGGGGGCAATGAGCAGTTCTTC,CSSSQGGNEQFF
few,TRBJ1-2,-,TRBV10-3,TGTGCCATCAGTGAATTTTCATATGGCTACACCTTC,CAISEFSYGYTF
-,TRBJ1-2,TRBD1,TRBV12-5,TGTGCTAGTGGTTTGGGCGGGACAGTCTATGGCTACACCTTC,CASGLGGTVYGYTF
few,TRBJ1-2,-,TRBV18,TGTGCCAGCTCACCCGGAACGGGGGAAGGCTACACCTTC,CASSPGTGEGYTF
-,TRBJ2-7,TRBD2,TRBV6-1,TGTGCCAGCCAAGCGGGACCCCCCTACGAGCAGTACTTC,CASQAGPPYEQYF
-,TRBJ2-7,TRBD2,TRBV28,TGTGCCGCGGGGGTCTACGAGCAGTACTTC,CAAGVYEQYF
-,TRBJ1-2,-,TRBV27,TGTGCCAGCAGTCTCAATCTGGACTACTATGGCTACACCTTC,CASSLNLDYYGYTF
few,TRBJ2-5,TRBD2,TRBV15,TGTGCCACCGGCCGCCTGGCTAGCGGGACCCAAGAGACCCAGTACTTC,CATGRLASGTQETQYF
-,TRBJ1-2,-,TRBV2,TGTGCCAGCACGACCCCGGCCGGGTCAAGAGGCGGCTACACCTTC,CASTTPAGSRGGYTF
-,TRBJ2-7,TRBD2,TRBV28,TGTGCCAGCAGACCCCCTGGACTAGCGGGAAGGGGCAACTACGAGCAGTACTTC,CASRPPGLAGRGNYEQYF
-,TRBJ1-1,TRBD1,TRBV14,TGTGCCAGCAGCCAAGTTCGGACAGGTGGGACTGAAGCTTTCTTT,CASSQVRTGGTEAFF
-,TRBJ2-2,-,TRBV18,TGTGCCAGCTCACCCCCGAAAGGGGGCACCGGGGAGCTGTTTTTT,CASSPPKGGTGELFF
-,TRBJ1-1,-,TRBV27,TGTGCCAGCAGTTCTATGGGCAGATTGAACACTGAAGCTTTCTTT,CASSSMGRLNTEAFF
-,TRBJ1-1,-,TRBV5-1,TGCGCCAGCAGCTTGGAAGAGATGAACACTGAAGCTTTCTTT,CASSLEEMNTEAFF
-,TRBJ1-2,TRBD1,TRBV7-9,TGTGCCAGCAGCCGGGACAGCGACTACTATGGCTACACCTTC,CASSRDSDYYGYTF
-,TRBJ2-1,TRBD2,TRBV9,TGTGCCAGCAGCGTAACTAGCGAGACCTACAATGAGCAGTTCTTC,CASSVTSETYNEQFF
-,TRBJ2-4,TRBD1,TRBV10-3,TGTGCCATCAGGACAGGGGGCGAAGACATTCAGTACTTC,CAIRTGGEDIQYF
-,TRBJ2-1,-,TRBV7-9,TGTGCCAGCAGCGAGGGGACTTACAATGAGCAGTTCTTC,CASSEGTYNEQFF
once,TRBJ2-1,TRBD2,TRBV9,TGTGCCAGCAGCGGAATGGGACTAGCGGGAGCGTCCTACAATGAGCAGTTCTTC,CASSGMGLAGASYNEQFF
-,TRBJ1-1,TRBD1,TRBV11-2,TGTGCCAGCAGCTTAGCCCCGACAGGGGTATCGAACACTGAAGCTTTCTTT,CASSLAPTGVSNTEAFF
-,TRBJ2-3,TRBD2,TRBV28,TGTGCCAGCGCCGGGACTACCCTATTGCAGTATTTT,CASAGTTLLQYF
-,TRBJ2-1,-,TRBV14,TGTGCCAGCAGCCAATCCAACGAGTCCAATGAGCAGTTCTTC,CASSQSNESNEQFF
once,TRBJ2-6,-,TRBV7-9,TGTTCCAGCAGCTATAGGGGACTGCCCTCTGGGGCCAACGTCCTGACTTTC,CSSSYRGLPSGANVLTF
-,TRBJ2-1,-,TRBV28,TGTGCCAGCAAGACTAGTAACGATGAGCAGTTCTTC,CASKTSNDEQFF
-,TRBJ2-3,TRBD2,TRBV19,TGTGCCAGTAGTATTATTAGACTAGCGGACACAGATACGCAGTATTTT,CASSIIRLADTDTQYF
-,TRBJ2-1,TRBD2,TRBV7-2,TGTGCCAGCAGCTTACCCATAGGAGCGGGAAGGAATGAGCAGTTCTTC,CASSLPIGAGRNEQFF
-,TRBJ2-7,-,TRBV12-2,TGTGCAAGTCGCTTAGGATGGGGGGGCGGCTACGAGCAGTACTTC,CASRLGWGGGYEQYF
-,TRBJ1-1,TRBD1,TRBV11-1,TGTGCCAGCAGCCGCGGACAGGCGGGGAGCACTGAAGCTTTCTTT,CASSRGQAGSTEAFF
-,TRBJ2-1,TRBD2,TRBV7-2,TGTGCCAGCAGCCTAGCGGGAGGGGGAGGGAATGAGCAGTTCTTC,CASSLAGGGGNEQFF
few,TRBJ2-7,-,TRBV29-1,TGCAGCGTTCCTGGGACACGGAGCTCCTACGAGCAGTACTTC,CSVPGTRSSYEQYF
-,TRBJ2-1,TRBD2,TRBV7-9,TGTGCCAGCAGTCATAGCGGGAGGCTAAACTACAATGAGCAGTTCTTC,CASSHSGRLNYNEQFF
-,TRBJ1-2,-,TRBV28,TGTGCCAGCAGTTTCGTCAGGGGCGTGAACTATGGCTACACCTTC,CASSFVRGVNYGYTF